The 15 T cell receptor beta chains reported below all come from one sample, sequenced in a study of blood T cells in healthy people across ages. A second about 7 to 12 cycle PCR used barcoded and J-beta primers. From the 5' RACE reads, TCRdb called clonotypes with MiXCR, one entry per CDR3 protein. Found here are roughly 700,000 distinct CDR3 sequences, roughly 49% of them singletons; the top ten hold roughly 34%. The specimen sequenced was blood. These receptors originate from an older woman in good health.

This clonotype was counted only a few times. J is TRBJ2-1 and V is TRBV7-2; D uncertain. This CDR3 spans 15 amino acids. Germline V gene sequence: CDR1 SGHTA, CDR2 FQGNSA. V dropped 5 bases and J dropped 6 bases, with 17 bases sitting between them. The CDR3 region has the DNA TGTGCCAGCAGCGGGCCGCCGGTCATGGGCAATGAGCAGTTCTTC. This translates into CASSGPPVMGNEQFF. Variable domain in full (rest from reference TRBV7-2 and TRBJ2-1): GAGVSQSPSNKVTEKGKDVELRCDPISGHTALYWYRQSLGQGLEFLIYFQGNSAPDKSGLPSDRFSAERTGGSVSTLTIQRTQQEDSAVYLCASSGPPVMGNEQFFGPGTRLTVL.

The chain couples TRBV7-2 to TRBJ2-5, with D hard to call. CDR3 length: 14 residues. V lost 5 bases, J lost 3 bases, and 13 bases lay in between. CDR1 and CDR2 (germline): SGHTA, FQGNSA. CDR3 residues: CASSRDWAEETQYF. The DNA for the CDR3 is TGTGCCAGCAGCCGAGACTGGGCTGAAGAGACCCAGTACTTC.

This clonotype was detected only a few times. The V call is TRBV6-6, the J call TRBJ2-7; 11 nucleotides match TRBD1. This CDR3 spans 15 amino acids. The trim removed 5 bases at V and 2 bases at J, leaving 5 bases unmatched. The germline V gene encodes CDR1 MNHNY and CDR2 SVGAGI (reference sequence). DNA for the CDR3: TGTGCCAGCAGTCGACCGGGACAGGGGGCCTACGAGCAGTACTTC. It specifies CASSRPGQGAYEQYF.

The V and J genes are TRBV29-1 and TRBJ2-2; D is ambiguous. In germline, CDR1 is SQVTM, CDR2 ANQGSEA. This CDR3 has 12 amino acids. The germline V and J ends were trimmed by 5 bases and 7 bases, with 11 bases remaining between them. The CDR3: CSVSPWSGELFF. The CDR3 DNA sequence: TGCAGCGTTTCCCCCTGGAGCGGGGAGCTGTTTTTT.

This clonotype has a single count. The CDR3 here is CASSQAGEAEQFF. In nucleotides, the CDR3 is TGCGCCAGCAGCCAAGCGGGAGAGGCTGAGCAGTTCTTC. V usage is TRBV4-1 and J usage is TRBJ2-1; D possibly corresponds to TRBD2 (6 bases). Trimming took 1 base from V and 9 from J, leaving 10 bases between them. Germline V gene data show CDR1 as MGHRA and CDR2 as YSYEKL. The CDR3 is made up of 13 amino acids.

About this clonotype itself: The junction departs from germline at one end; a sequencing error may be responsible. V gene TRBV20-1 combines with J gene TRBJ1-5; 7 bases align to TRBD1. Germline lookup yields CDR1 DFQATT and CDR2 SNEGSKA (reference sequence). The CDR3 is 14 amino acids. CDR3 sequence: CRARGGQFHQPQHF. In DNA, the CDR3 is TGCAGGGCTAGGGGGGGACAGTTCCATCAGCCCCAGCATTTT.

The genes are TRBV7-8 and TRBJ2-3; D is unclear. V was clipped by 2 bases and J by 1 base, with 16 bases between them. CDR1 and CDR2 (germline): SGHVS, FQNEAQ. This CDR3 has 17 amino acids. The CDR3 is CASSLRVPSSGTDTQYF. The CDR3 DNA is TGTGCCAGCAGCTTAAGGGTCCCCTCATCCGGCACAGATACGCAGTATTTT.

This clonotype appeared a few times. This chain joins TRBV7-2 and TRBJ2-7; D unresolved. V lost 2 bases to trimming and J lost 10 bases, with 12 bases between them. The CDR3 is made up of 12 amino acids. Looked up from germline, CDR1 is SGHTA and CDR2 is FQGNSA. The DNA for the CDR3 is TGTGCCAGCAGCTTACAATCGCCGGACCAGTACTTC. Translated: CASSLQSPDQYF.

The rearrangement uses TRBV30 and TRBJ2-1; tentatively, D is TRBD1 (5 bases). V shed 2 bases and J shed 8 bases, with 16 bases lying between them. The CDR3 length is 14 residues. Germline CDR1 reads GTSNPN; CDR2 reads SVGIG (reference sequence). The CDR3 loop reads CAWSPLGIGDEQFF. In nucleotides, the CDR3 is TGTGCCTGGAGTCCTCTAGGAATAGGGGATGAGCAGTTCTTC.

This clonotype turned up a few times. This sequence joins TRBV29-1 and TRBJ2-3; 9 bases are shared with TRBD2. From germline, CDR1 is SQVTM and CDR2 ANQGSEA. With 1 base clipped from V and 0 bases from J, the junction kept 2 bases outside the gene matches. The CDR3 sequence is 15 residues long. CDR3 protein: CSVEVSGSSTDTQYF. CDR3 sequence (DNA): TGCAGCGTTGAAGTTAGCGGGAGTAGCACAGATACGCAGTATTTT.

This chain connects TRBV28 to TRBJ2-7; 11 bases map to TRBD2. J lost 3 bases, V lost 6 bases, and 4 bases had no gene match. CDR1 and CDR2 (germline): MDHEN, SYDVKM. CDR3 size: 14 residues. The CDR3 protein is CASSDLAGGYEQYF. CDR3 bases: TGTGCCAGCAGCGATCTAGCGGGGGGCTACGAGCAGTACTTC.

This sequence joins TRBV3-1 and TRBJ2-1, with 8 positions matching TRBD2. Germline CDR1 and CDR2: LGHDT and YNNKEL (reference sequence). The V segment lost 4 bases and the J segment 4 bases; nucleotides outside the gene matches: 3. The CDR3 has 14 amino acids. CDR3 in amino acids: CASSLSSGYNEQFF. The CDR3 nucleotides read TGTGCCAGCAGCCTTTCTAGCGGGTACAATGAGCAGTTCTTC.

The V gene is TRBV27, the J gene TRBJ2-7; D gene unclear. Per the germline V gene, CDR1 is MNHEY and CDR2 is SMNVEV (reference sequence). This CDR3 is built from 14 residues. The germline V and J ends were trimmed by 2 bases and 2 bases, with 10 bases remaining between them. The CDR3 DNA sequence: TGTGCCAGCAGTTTAGGTGGCACCCCCTACGAGCAGTACTTC. It translates to CASSLGGTPYEQYF.

Concerning this clonotype: Mismatch with germline at one junction end may stem from a read error. The gene calls are TRBV6-2 or TRBV6-3 and TRBJ2-5; D uncertain. Per the germline V gene, CDR1 is MNHEY and CDR2 is SVGEGT. CDR3 length: 13 residues. The CDR3 loop reads CASSPPIQGTQYF. Here the CDR3 DNA reads TGTGCCAGCAGTCCCCCCATTCAAGGGACCCAGTACTTC.

This clonotype was observed a single time. CDR3 coding DNA: TGTGCCAGCAGTGAACGCCGGGGGGGTTGGATCTACGAGCAGTACTTC. Translated, it gives CASSERRGGWIYEQYF. This chain connects TRBV6-1 to TRBJ2-7; 8 nucleotides line up with TRBD2. This CDR3 is 16 amino acids long. Losses at the gene ends were 2 bases for V and 3 bases for J; bases not matched to a gene: 9. Germline CDR1 is MNHNS and CDR2 is SASEGT.